What follows are 15 T cell receptor beta chains derived from one specimen sequenced in a study of shared clonotypes between healthy human individuals. Data came from immunoSEQ multiplex PCR; TCRdb stores just in-frame clones and leaves some out. The sample lists approximately 510,000 clones, 70% to 80% occurring once. Input material: PBMCs. The receptors originated from a woman in her 40s in good health. Some clones in this sample may be carry-over from other donors' samples.

The V call is TRBV7-3, the J call TRBJ2-7, with no clear D. With 3 bases removed from V and 0 bases from J, the gap between germline ends came to 9 bases. Germline V gene lookup returns CDR1 SGHTA and CDR2 FQGTGA. CDR3 size: 14 residues. Here the CDR3 DNA reads TGTGCCAGCAGCTTGTTACCTATCTCCTACGAGCAGTACTTC. This translates into CASSLLPISYEQYF.

The chain carries TRBV18 and TRBJ2-7; D could derive from TRBD1 or TRBD2 (6 bases each). The CDR3 totals 13 residues. CDR1 and CDR2 from the germline V gene are KGHSH and LQKENI. V dropped 4 bases and J dropped 6 bases, with 13 bases sitting between them. DNA for the CDR3: TGTGCCAGCTCACGAGGGGGGTCGGGCGAGCAGTACTTC. Protein: CASSRGGSGEQYF.

The rearrangement uses TRBV5-1 and TRBJ2-1; 11 bases are a match to TRBD1. This CDR3 has 16 amino acids. Per the germline V gene, CDR1 is SGHRS and CDR2 is YFSETQ. V lost 4 bases and J lost 4; bases outside the gene matches: 7. CDR3 protein: CASSEAGTGGYNEQFF. The CDR3 DNA reads TGCGCCAGCAGCGAAGCCGGGACAGGGGGTTACAATGAGCAGTTCTTC.

The V and J genes are TRBV19 and TRBJ2-3; 11 bases line up with TRBD2. V lost 3 bases and J lost 1; bases outside the gene matches: 0. Germline CDR1 and CDR2: LNHDA and SQIVND (reference sequence). The CDR3 runs to 15 residues. The CDR3 region has the DNA TGTGCCAGTAGTATTAGCGGGAGGGGCACAGATACGCAGTATTTT. It codes for CASSISGRGTDTQYF.

The chain uses TRBV5-8 and TRBJ1-2; D might be TRBD1 (5 bases). The length of the CDR3 is 16 residues. From germline, CDR1 is SGHTS and CDR2 YDEGEE. V was cut by 3 bases and J by 7 bases, with 22 bases left in between. The CDR3 loop reads CASSWGGVWAAVGYTF. CDR3 DNA sequence: TGTGCCAGCAGCTGGGGAGGGGTGTGGGCAGCGGTTGGCTACACCTTC.

This clone showed up just a few times. The chain is built from TRBV7-9 and TRBJ1-2, with 8 bases identical to TRBD1. Trimming took 5 bases from V and 7 from J; bases not matched to a gene: 9. Germline CDR1 SEHNR, CDR2 FQNEAQ (reference sequence). This CDR3 spans 14 amino acids. The CDR3 spells CASSLLGQGGGYTF. CDR3 DNA: TGTGCCAGCAGCCTCCTCGGACAGGGTGGTGGCTACACCTTC.

This rearrangement joins TRBV7-9 to TRBJ2-5; no definite D call. V shed 1 base and J shed 3 bases, with 9 bases lying between them. Looked up from germline, CDR1 is SEHNR and CDR2 is FQNEAQ (reference sequence). The CDR3 spans 14 residues. The CDR3 reads CASSLVGTEETQYF. The CDR3, as DNA: TGTGCCAGCAGCTTAGTGGGCACAGAAGAGACCCAGTACTTC.

This clone has only a few counts. The genes are TRBV29-1 and TRBJ1-1, with D possibly TRBD1 on 6 matching bases. The CDR3 sequence is 13 residues long. Germline V gene sequence: CDR1 SQVTM, CDR2 ANQGSEA. Deletions cut 7 bases from V and 5 bases from J, with 17 bases between. The CDR3 protein is CSARTTGGTEAFF. The CDR3 region has the DNA TGCAGCGCTCGTACGACAGGTGGAACTGAAGCTTTCTTT.

This sequence joins TRBV14 and TRBJ2-7; 9 bases match TRBD2. V was pared by 0 bases and J by 0 bases, with 3 bases of the junction left unmatched. Germline CDR1 SGHDN, CDR2 FVKESK. The CDR3 consists of 16 residues. Here the CDR3 reads CASSQEAREGSYEQYF. The CDR3 nucleotides are TGTGCCAGCAGCCAAGAGGCGCGGGAGGGCTCCTACGAGCAGTACTTC.

The chain is built from TRBV4-3 and TRBJ1-1; 8 nucleotides line up with TRBD1. The V gene's germline CDR1 is LGHNA and CDR2 YSLEER. The CDR3 has 17 amino acids. V shed 2 bases and J 3 bases; nucleotides not matched to a gene: 11. CDR3 amino acids: CASSQSITGGRDTEAFF. The CDR3 bases are TGCGCCAGCAGCCAATCAATTACAGGGGGGAGAGACACTGAAGCTTTCTTT.

In DNA, the CDR3 is TGCGCCAGCAGCCAAGATCTGCAGGGCCCACATCGACAGCTGTTTTTT. Translated, it gives CASSQDLQGPHRQLFF. V and J are TRBV4-1 and TRBJ2-2, with D tentatively TRBD1 (5 bases). Between the trimmed V and J ends, which lost 0 bases and 12 bases, there was a span of 20 bases. The germline gives CDR1 MGHRA, CDR2 YSYEKL. This CDR3 has 16 amino acids.

This clone appeared a few times. V and J are TRBV11-1 and TRBJ2-2; tentative D call: TRBD1 (7 bases). From germline, CDR1 is SGHAT and CDR2 FQDESV (reference sequence). This CDR3 is built from 16 residues. V was shortened by 8 bases and J by 2 bases, with 18 bases between the two germline ends. CDR3 sequence: CASAPRRDSNTGELFF. CDR3 DNA: TGTGCCAGCGCCCCCAGGCGGGACAGTAACACCGGGGAGCTGTTTTTT.

A few counts support this clone. The V call is TRBV6-5, the J call TRBJ2-2, with D perhaps matching TRBD2 (5 bases). Looked up from germline, CDR1 is MNHEY and CDR2 is SVGAGI. The length of the CDR3 is 14 residues. The V gene lost 7 bases and the J gene lost 3 bases, with 12 bases spanning the gap. CDR3 in DNA: TGTGCCAGCATGCTCAGGCGGGACACCGGGGAGCTGTTTTTT. Residues: CASMLRRDTGELFF.

The chain uses TRBV5-4 and TRBJ2-2, with 8 bases that match TRBD1. Losses at the gene ends were 3 bases for V and 2 bases for J; bases not matched to a gene: 3. The CDR3 totals 15 residues. CDR1 and CDR2 from the germline V gene are SGHNT and YYREEE (reference sequence). The CDR3 loop reads CASSSGQGNTGELFF. The CDR3 bases are TGTGCCAGCAGCTCAGGACAGGGTAACACCGGGGAGCTGTTTTTT. The full variable domain, completed using reference TRBV5-4 and TRBJ2-2, is ETGVTQSPTHLIKTRGQQVTLRCSSQSGHNTVSWYQQALGQGPQFIFQYYREEENGRGNFPPRFSGLQFPNYSSELNVNALELDDSALYLCASSSGQGNTGELFFGEGSRLTVL.

The chain is built from TRBV18 and TRBJ2-1; D ambiguous. V was trimmed by 0 bases and J by 4 bases, leaving 7 bases between them. Germline V lookup: CDR1 KGHSH, CDR2 LQKENI. The CDR3 length is 14 residues. CDR3 sequence (DNA): TGTGCCAGCTCACCACCGGGAAGTTACAATGAGCAGTTCTTC. Its translation: CASSPPGSYNEQFF.